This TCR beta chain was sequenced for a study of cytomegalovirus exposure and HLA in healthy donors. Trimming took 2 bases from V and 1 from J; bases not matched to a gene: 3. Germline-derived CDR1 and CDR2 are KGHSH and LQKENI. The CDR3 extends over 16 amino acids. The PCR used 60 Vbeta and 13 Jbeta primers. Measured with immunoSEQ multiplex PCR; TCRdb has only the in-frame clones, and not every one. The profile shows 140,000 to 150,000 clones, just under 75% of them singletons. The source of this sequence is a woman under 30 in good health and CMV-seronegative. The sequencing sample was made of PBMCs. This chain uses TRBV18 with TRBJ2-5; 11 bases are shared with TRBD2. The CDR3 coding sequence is TGTGCCAGCTCACCAGTCACTAGCGGGAGCCAAGAGACCCAGTACTTC. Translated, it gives CASSPVTSGSQETQYF.